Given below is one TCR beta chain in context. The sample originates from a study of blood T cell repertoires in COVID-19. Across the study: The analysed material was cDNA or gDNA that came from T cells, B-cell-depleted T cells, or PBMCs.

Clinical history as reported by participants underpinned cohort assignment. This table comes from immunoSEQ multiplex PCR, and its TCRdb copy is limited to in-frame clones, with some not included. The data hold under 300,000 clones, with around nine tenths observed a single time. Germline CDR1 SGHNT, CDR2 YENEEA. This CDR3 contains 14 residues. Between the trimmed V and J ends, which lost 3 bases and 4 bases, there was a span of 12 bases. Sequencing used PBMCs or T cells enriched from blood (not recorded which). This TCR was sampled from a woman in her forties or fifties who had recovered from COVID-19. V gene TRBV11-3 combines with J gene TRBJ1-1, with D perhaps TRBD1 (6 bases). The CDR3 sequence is CASSLGAAGTEAFF. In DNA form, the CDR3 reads TGTGCCAGCAGCTTGGGGGCCGCGGGCACTGAAGCTTTCTTT.